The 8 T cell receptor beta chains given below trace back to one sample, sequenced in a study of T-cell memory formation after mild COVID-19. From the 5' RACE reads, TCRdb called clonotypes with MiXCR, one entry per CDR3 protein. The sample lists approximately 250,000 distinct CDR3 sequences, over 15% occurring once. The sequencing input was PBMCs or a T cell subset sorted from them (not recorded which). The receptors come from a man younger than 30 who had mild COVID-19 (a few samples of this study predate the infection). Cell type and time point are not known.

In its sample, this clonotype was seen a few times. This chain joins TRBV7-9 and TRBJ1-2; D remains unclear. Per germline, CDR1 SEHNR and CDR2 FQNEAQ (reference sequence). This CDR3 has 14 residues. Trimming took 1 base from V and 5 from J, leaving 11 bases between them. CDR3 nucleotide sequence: TGTGCCAGCAGCTTAGACATAGAGGAGTATGGCTACACCTTC. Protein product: CASSLDIEEYGYTF.

The CDR3 loop is CSARNRDYGYTF. In nucleotides, the CDR3 is TGCAGTGCTAGGAACAGGGACTATGGCTACACCTTC. The J gene is TRBJ1-2, the V gene TRBV20-1, with TRBD1 as a possible D gene (6 bases). CDR3 length: 12 amino acids. V lost 3 bases, J lost 3 bases, and 8 bases lay in between. Germline CDR1 and CDR2: DFQATT and SNEGSKA (reference sequence).

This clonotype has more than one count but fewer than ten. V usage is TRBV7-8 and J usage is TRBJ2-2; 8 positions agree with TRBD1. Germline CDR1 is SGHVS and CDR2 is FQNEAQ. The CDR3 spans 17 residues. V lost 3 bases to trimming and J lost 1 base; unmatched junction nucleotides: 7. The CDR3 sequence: CASSFRSGTGNTGELFF. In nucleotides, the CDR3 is TGTGCCAGCAGCTTCCGATCCGGGACAGGGAACACCGGGGAGCTGTTTTTT.

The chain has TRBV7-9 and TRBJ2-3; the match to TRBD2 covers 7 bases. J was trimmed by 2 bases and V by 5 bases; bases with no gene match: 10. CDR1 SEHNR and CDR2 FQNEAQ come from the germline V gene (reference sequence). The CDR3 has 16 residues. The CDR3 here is CASSPLGRGTTDTQYF. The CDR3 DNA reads TGTGCCAGCAGCCCCCTGGGGCGGGGGACCACAGATACGCAGTATTTT.

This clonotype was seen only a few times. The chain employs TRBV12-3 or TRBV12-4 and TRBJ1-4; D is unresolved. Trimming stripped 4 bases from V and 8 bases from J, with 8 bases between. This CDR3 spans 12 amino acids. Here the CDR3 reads CASSYTAEKLFF. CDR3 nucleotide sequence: TGTGCCAGCAGTTACACTGCGGAAAAACTGTTTTTT.

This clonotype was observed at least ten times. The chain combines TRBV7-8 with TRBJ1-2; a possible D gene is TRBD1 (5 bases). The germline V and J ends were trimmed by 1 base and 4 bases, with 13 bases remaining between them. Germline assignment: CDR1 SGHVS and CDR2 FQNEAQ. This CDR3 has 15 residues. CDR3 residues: CASSLEQGGSYGYTF. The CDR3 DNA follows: TGTGCCAGCAGCTTAGAGCAGGGTGGTAGCTATGGCTACACCTTC. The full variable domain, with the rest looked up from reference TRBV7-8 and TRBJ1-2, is GAGVSQSPRYKVAKRGQDVALRCDPISGHVSLFWYQQALGQGPEFLTYFQNEAQLDKSGLPSDRFFAERPEGSVSTLKIQRTQQEDSAVYLCASSLEQGGSYGYTFGSGTRLTVV.

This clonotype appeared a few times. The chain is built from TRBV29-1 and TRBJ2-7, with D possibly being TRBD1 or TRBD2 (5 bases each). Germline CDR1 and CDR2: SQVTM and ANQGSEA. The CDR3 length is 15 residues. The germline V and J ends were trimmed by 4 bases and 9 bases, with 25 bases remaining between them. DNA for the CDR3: TGCAGCGTTGGCGGGCGAACACCGGGGCAAGGTGTGCAGTACTTC. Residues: CSVGGRTPGQGVQYF.

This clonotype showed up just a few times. CDR3: CASSDFETQYF. The CDR3 DNA sequence: TGTGCCAGCAGTGACTTTGAGACCCAGTACTTC. The V gene is TRBV2, the J gene TRBJ2-5; no clear D. The CDR3 loop spans 11 amino acids. Deletions cut 3 bases from V and 5 bases from J, with 4 bases between. CDR1 SNHLY and CDR2 FYNNEI come from the germline V gene.